This TCR beta chain was captured by sequencing in a study of shared clonotypes between healthy human individuals. The CDR3 contains 14 residues. V lost 1 base to trimming and J lost 3 bases, with 10 bases between them. From germline, CDR1 is MDHEN and CDR2 SYDVKM. Study outcomes and limitations: Limitation of the genetic and exposure-history diversity represented came from the few donors.

On this clone: What it binds is unknown.

Every subset had its genomic DNA shared out evenly among several immunoSEQ plates. The method was immunoSEQ multiplex PCR; TCRdb's version includes in-frame clones alone and lacks a portion of them. The table lists approximately 1.5 million clones, 98% to 99% of them singletons. This rearrangement joins TRBV28 to TRBJ2-7; D possibly corresponds to TRBD1 (6 bases). The sample consisted of naive CD4+ T cells sorted from blood. As to subset: CD45RA+ positively selected. The clonotype comes from a man aged 30 to 39 in good health. The CDR3 DNA reads TGTGCCAGCAGTTTATCGGACAGTTTCTACGAGCAGTACTTC. Its protein product is CASSLSDSFYEQYF.